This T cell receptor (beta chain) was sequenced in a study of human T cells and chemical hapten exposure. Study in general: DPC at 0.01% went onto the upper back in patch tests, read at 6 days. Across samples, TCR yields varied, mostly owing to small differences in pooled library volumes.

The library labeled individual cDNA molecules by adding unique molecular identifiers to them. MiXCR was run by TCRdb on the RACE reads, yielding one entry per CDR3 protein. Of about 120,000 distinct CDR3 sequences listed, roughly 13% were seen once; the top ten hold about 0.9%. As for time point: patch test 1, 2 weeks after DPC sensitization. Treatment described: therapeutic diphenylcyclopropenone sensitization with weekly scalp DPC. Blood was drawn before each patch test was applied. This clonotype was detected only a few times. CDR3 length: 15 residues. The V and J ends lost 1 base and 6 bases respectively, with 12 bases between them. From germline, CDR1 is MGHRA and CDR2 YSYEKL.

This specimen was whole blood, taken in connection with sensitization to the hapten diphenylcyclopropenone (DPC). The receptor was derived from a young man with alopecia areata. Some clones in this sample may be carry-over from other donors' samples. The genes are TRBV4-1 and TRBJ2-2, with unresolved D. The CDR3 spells CASSQGRDLSGELFF. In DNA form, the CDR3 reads TGCGCCAGCAGCCAAGGAAGAGACTTATCCGGGGAGCTGTTTTTT.